The 13 T cell receptor beta chains below all came from one sample that was sequenced in a study of blood T cell repertoires in COVID-19. Sequencing used immunoSEQ multiplex PCR; TCRdb keeps in-frame clones, though not all of them. In the table there are under 75,000 clones, more than 60% of which are singletons. Sequenced input: peripheral blood. All receptors come from a woman aged 50 to 60 with active or convalescent COVID-19.

The chain employs TRBV6-1 and TRBJ2-7; weak D call: TRBD1 (6 bases). The CDR3 has 14 residues. Per the germline V gene, CDR1 is MNHNS and CDR2 is SASEGT. Trimming cost V 2 bases and J 3 bases, with 11 bases left between them. The CDR3 DNA reads as TGTGCCAGCAGTGAATGGCAGGGGAACTACGAGCAGTACTTC. Protein sequence: CASSEWQGNYEQYF.

The gene calls are TRBV5-5 and TRBJ2-7; 11 bases line up with TRBD2. Unmatched junction bases numbered 11, after V lost 4 bases and J lost 5 bases. The CDR3 contains 16 residues. Germline V gene sequence: CDR1 SGHKS, CDR2 YYEKEE (reference sequence). In DNA form, the CDR3 reads TGTGCCAGCAGCCTAACAACTAGCGGGAGTTTCGACGAGCAGTACTTC. It specifies CASSLTTSGSFDEQYF.

J is TRBJ2-1 and V is TRBV5-1, with 12 bases matching TRBD2. This CDR3 has 19 amino acids. Germline CDR1 is SGHRS and CDR2 is YFSETQ. The J segment lost 2 bases and the V segment lost 4 bases, leaving 13 bases of the junction unmatched. In DNA, the CDR3 is TGCGCCAGCAGCACCCGGACTAGCGGGATACCCCCCCCCTACAATGAGCAGTTCTTC. This encodes CASSTRTSGIPPPYNEQFF.

J is TRBJ1-4 and V is TRBV19, with a possible D match to TRBD1 (5 bases). The V and J ends lost 7 bases and 2 bases respectively, with 8 bases between them. This CDR3 region has 13 residues. Germline values: CDR1 LNHDA, CDR2 SQIVND (reference sequence). CDR3 in DNA: TGTGCCAGTATGTGGGGCACTAATGAAAAACTGTTTTTT. Protein: CASMWGTNEKLFF.

This clone was counted once. This chain connects TRBV10-3 to TRBJ2-7, with 7 nucleotides matching TRBD2. The CDR3 spans 14 residues. Germline trimming cut 4 bases from V and 1 base from J; bases unmatched to any gene: 4. CDR1 is ENHRY and CDR2 is SYGVKD in the germline V gene. This chain's CDR3 is CAISGSSGSYEQYF. The CDR3 DNA follows: TGTGCCATCAGTGGTTCTAGCGGATCCTACGAGCAGTACTTC.

This rearrangement joins TRBV9 to TRBJ2-2; 9 bases are a match to TRBD1. In germline, CDR1 is SGDLS, CDR2 YYNGEE. CDR3 length: 16 amino acids. V shed 5 bases and J 1 base; nucleotides not matched to a gene: 6. The CDR3: CASSYRDRVNTGELFF. The CDR3 nucleotides read TGTGCCAGCAGTTATCGGGACAGGGTGAACACCGGGGAGCTGTTTTTT.

This sequence joins TRBV27 and TRBJ2-1; TRBD1 might be the D (5 bases). Germline CDR1 and CDR2: MNHEY and SMNVEV (reference sequence). The CDR3 covers 15 residues. V was trimmed by 6 bases and J by 0 bases, leaving 12 bases between them. For the CDR3, the DNA is TGTGCCAGCAGCATCGGCCAGGGCTCCTACAATGAGCAGTTCTTC. This translates into CASSIGQGSYNEQFF.

The V and J genes are TRBV5-4 and TRBJ1-1; 7 nucleotides line up with TRBD1. Unmatched junction bases numbered 6, after V lost 4 bases and J lost 0 bases. This CDR3 region has 15 residues. The germline gives CDR1 SGHNT, CDR2 YYREEE (reference sequence). The CDR3 protein is CASSPTGKLNTEAFF. The DNA of the CDR3 is TGTGCCAGCAGCCCGACAGGGAAGTTGAACACTGAAGCTTTCTTT.

Turning to this clone: The junction and the germline gene differ at one end; a read error may be behind it. The chain links TRBV2 to TRBJ2-6; 9 nucleotides match TRBD1. CDR1 SNHLY and CDR2 FYNNEI come from the germline V gene. The CDR3 length is 18 residues. The CDR3 protein is CASSSYRGPVSGANALTF. DNA for the CDR3: TGTGCCAGCAGTTCCTACAGGGGGCCCGTCTCTGGGGCCAACGCCCTGACTTTC.

The V and J genes are TRBV28 and TRBJ2-4, with 10 bases fitting TRBD2. CDR1 is MDHEN, CDR2 SYDVKM, per germline. The trim removed 0 bases at V and 0 bases at J, leaving 20 bases unmatched. This CDR3 contains 23 residues. The CDR3 sequence is CASSLWAGGTSGTPILAKNIQYF. The CDR3 DNA reads as TGTGCCAGCAGTTTATGGGCGGGGGGTACTAGCGGGACTCCCATCCTAGCCAAAAACATTCAGTACTTC.

This CDR3 reads CAWEDRGSSFF. CDR3 coding DNA: TGTGCCTGGGAGGACAGGGGTTCGTCTTTCTTT. The rearrangement links TRBV30 to TRBJ1-1; TRBD1 aligns across 9 bases. CDR1 and CDR2 (germline): GTSNPN, SVGIG (reference sequence). CDR3 length equals 11 residues. Germline trimming cut 5 bases from V and 12 bases from J; bases unmatched to any gene: 7. Looking up the rest from reference TRBV30 and TRBJ1-1 gives the full variable domain: SQTIHQWPATLVQPVGSPLSLECTVEGTSNPNLYWYRQAAGRGLQLLFYSVGIGQISSEVPQNLSASRPQDRQFILSSKKLLLSDSGFYLCAWEDRGSSFFGQGTRLTVV.

This sequence joins TRBV7-9 and TRBJ2-1, with 12 bases aligning to TRBD2. Unmatched junction bases numbered 7, after V lost 2 bases and J lost 8 bases. Germline CDR1 is SEHNR and CDR2 is FQNEAQ (reference sequence). The length of the CDR3 is 16 residues. Written as DNA, the CDR3 is TGTGCCAGCAGCTTACGGCTAGCGGGAGGGCTGGATGAGCAGTTCTTC. Translated: CASSLRLAGGLDEQFF. The entire variable domain, with the rest obtained from reference TRBV7-9 and TRBJ2-1, is as follows: DTGVSQNPRHKITKRGQNVTFRCDPISEHNRLYWYRQTLGQGPEFLTYFQNEAQLEKSRLLSDRFSAERPKGSFSTLEIQRTEQGDSAMYLCASSLRLAGGLDEQFFGPGTRLTVL.

This chain joins TRBV6-5 and TRBJ2-7; 7 bases match TRBD1. This CDR3 is 12 amino acids long. Per the germline V gene, CDR1 is MNHEY and CDR2 is SVGAGI. The V segment lost 6 bases and the J segment 10 bases; nucleotides outside the gene matches: 9. The CDR3 coding sequence is TGTGCCAGCAGCACTACGGGACAGCAACAGTACTTC. Amino acid sequence: CASSTTGQQQYF.